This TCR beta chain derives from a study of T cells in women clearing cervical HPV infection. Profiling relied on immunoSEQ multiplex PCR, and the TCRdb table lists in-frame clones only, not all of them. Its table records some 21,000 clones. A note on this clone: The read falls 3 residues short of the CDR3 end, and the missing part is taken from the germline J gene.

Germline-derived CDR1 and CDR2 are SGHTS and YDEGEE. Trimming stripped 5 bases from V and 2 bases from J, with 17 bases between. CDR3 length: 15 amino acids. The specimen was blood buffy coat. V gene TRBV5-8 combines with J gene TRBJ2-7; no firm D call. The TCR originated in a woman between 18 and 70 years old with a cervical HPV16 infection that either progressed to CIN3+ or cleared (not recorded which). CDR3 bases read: TGTGCCAGCAGTTCTTCCCAGAGAACCACCTACGAG. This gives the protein CASSSSQRTTYE. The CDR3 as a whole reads CASSSSQRTTYEQYF. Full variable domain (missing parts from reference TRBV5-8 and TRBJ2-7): EAGVTQSPTHLIKTRGQQATLRCSPISGHTSVYWYQQALGLGLQFLLWYDEGEERNRGNFPPRFSGRQFPNYSSELNVNALELEDSALYLCASSSSQRTTYEQYFGPGTRLTVT.